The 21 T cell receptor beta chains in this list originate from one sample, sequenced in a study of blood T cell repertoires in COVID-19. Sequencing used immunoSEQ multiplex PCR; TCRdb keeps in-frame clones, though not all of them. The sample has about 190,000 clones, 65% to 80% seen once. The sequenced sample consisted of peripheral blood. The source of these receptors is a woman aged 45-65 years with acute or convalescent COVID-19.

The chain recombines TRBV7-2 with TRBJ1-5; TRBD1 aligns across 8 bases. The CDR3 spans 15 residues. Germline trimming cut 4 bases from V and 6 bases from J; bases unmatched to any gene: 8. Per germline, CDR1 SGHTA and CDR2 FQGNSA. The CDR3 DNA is TGTGCCAGCAGCTCCTCCGGGACAGGAGGTCAGCCCCAGCATTTT. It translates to CASSSSGTGGQPQHF.

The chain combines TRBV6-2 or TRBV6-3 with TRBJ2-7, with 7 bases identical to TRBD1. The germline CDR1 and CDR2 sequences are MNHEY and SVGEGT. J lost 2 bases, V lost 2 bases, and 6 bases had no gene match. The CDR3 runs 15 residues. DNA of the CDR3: TGTGCCAGCAGTTACCCCCCCGGGACAGCCTACGAGCAGTACTTC. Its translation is CASSYPPGTAYEQYF.

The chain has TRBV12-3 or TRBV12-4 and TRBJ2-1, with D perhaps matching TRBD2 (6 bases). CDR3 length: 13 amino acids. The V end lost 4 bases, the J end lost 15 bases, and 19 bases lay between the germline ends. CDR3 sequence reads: CASSSFPSENPFF. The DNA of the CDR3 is TGTGCCAGCAGTTCCTTTCCTAGCGAAAATCCGTTCTTC.

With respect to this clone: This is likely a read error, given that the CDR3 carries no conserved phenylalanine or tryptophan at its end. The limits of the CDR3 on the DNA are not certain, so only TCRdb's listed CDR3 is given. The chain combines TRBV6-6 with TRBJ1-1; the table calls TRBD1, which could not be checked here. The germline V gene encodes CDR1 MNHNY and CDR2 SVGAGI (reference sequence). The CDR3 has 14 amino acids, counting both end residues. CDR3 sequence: CASTQGGTGGNSEV.

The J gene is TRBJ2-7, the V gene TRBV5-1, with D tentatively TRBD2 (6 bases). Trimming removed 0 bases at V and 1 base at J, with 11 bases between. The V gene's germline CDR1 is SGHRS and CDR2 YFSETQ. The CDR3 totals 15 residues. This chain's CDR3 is CASSLALGLSYEQYF. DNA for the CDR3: TGCGCCAGCAGCTTGGCCTTGGGACTTTCCTACGAGCAGTACTTC.

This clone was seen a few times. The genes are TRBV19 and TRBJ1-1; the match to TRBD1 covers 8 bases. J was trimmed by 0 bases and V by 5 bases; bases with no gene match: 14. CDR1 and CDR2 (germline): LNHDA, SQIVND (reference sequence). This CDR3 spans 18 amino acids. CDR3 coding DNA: TGTGCCAGTAGTGGGCAGGGGGCTACTACCCTGATGAACACTGAAGCTTTCTTT. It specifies CASSGQGATTLMNTEAFF.

The CDR3 DNA follows: TGTGCCAGCAGCTTGGGCGGGCGCGAAGGAGGCACTGAAGCTTTCTTT. It encodes CASSLGGREGGTEAFF. The V and J genes are TRBV5-5 and TRBJ1-1, with D uncertain. Per the germline V gene, CDR1 is SGHKS and CDR2 is YYEKEE (reference sequence). The CDR3 extends over 16 amino acids. V shed 0 bases and J shed 4 bases, with 16 bases lying between them.

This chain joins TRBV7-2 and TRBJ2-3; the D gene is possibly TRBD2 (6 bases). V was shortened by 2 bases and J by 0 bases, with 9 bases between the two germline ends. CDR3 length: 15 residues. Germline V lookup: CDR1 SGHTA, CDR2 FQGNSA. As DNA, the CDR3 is TGTGCCAGCAGCTTACTAGCGCGCAGCACAGATACGCAGTATTTT. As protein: CASSLLARSTDTQYF.

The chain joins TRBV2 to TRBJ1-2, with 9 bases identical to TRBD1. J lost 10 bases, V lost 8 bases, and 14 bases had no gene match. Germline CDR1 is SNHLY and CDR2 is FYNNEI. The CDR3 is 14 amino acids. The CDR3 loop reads CASGTGDRVFAYTF. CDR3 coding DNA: TGTGCCAGCGGTACAGGGGACAGGGTTTTCGCCTACACCTTC.

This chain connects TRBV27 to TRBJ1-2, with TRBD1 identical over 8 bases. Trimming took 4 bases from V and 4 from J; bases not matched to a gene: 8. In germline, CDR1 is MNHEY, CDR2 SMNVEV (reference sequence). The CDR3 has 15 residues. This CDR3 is CASSSVRTGSYGYTF. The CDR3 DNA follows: TGTGCCAGCAGTTCCGTCCGGACAGGGAGCTATGGCTACACCTTC.

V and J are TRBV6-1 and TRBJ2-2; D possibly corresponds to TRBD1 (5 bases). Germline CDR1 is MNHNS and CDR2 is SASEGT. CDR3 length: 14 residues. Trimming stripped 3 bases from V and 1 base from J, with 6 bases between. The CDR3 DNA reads TGTGCCAGCAGTGAGCAGGGGAACACCGGGGAGCTGTTTTTT. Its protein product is CASSEQGNTGELFF.

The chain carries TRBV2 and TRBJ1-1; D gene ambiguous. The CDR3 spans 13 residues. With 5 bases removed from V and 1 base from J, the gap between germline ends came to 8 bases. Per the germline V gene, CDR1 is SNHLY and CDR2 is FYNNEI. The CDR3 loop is CASSSGENTEAFF. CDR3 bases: TGTGCCAGCAGTTCAGGCGAGAACACTGAAGCTTTCTTT.

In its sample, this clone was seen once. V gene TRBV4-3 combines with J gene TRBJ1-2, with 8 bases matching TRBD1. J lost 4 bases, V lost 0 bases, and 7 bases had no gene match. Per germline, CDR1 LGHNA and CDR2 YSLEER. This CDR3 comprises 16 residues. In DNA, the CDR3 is TGCGCCAGCAGCCAAGAATCGGACAGGGCGGCCTATGGCTACACCTTC. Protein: CASSQESDRAAYGYTF.

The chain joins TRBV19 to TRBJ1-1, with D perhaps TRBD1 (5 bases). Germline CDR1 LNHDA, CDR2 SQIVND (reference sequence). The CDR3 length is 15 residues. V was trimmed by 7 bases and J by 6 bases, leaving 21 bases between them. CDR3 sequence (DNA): TGTGCCAGTACTCCACCACAGGTAACTTACTCTGAAGCTTTCTTT. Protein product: CASTPPQVTYSEAFF.

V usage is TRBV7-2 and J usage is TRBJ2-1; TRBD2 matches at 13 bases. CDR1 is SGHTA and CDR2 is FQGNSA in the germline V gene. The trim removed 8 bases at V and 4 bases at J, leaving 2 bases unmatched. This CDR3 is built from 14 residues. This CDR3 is CASRTSGSYNEQFF. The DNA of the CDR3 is TGTGCCAGCCGGACTAGCGGGAGTTACAATGAGCAGTTCTTC.

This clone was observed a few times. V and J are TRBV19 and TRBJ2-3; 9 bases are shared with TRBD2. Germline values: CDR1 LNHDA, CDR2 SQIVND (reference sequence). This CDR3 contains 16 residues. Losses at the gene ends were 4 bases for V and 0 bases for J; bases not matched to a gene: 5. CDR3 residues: CASSNPSGASTDTQYF. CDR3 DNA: TGTGCCAGTAGTAACCCTAGCGGGGCTAGCACAGATACGCAGTATTTT.

The CDR3 sequence: CASSVGTGRGNQPQHF. DNA of the CDR3: TGTGCCAGCAGCGTTGGGACAGGTAGGGGCAATCAGCCCCAGCATTTT. V usage is TRBV5-6 and J usage is TRBJ1-5; 8 bases fit TRBD1. Germline V gene data show CDR1 as SGHDT and CDR2 as YYEEEE. With V trimmed by 4 bases and J by 2 bases, 8 bases remained unmatched. The CDR3 totals 16 residues.

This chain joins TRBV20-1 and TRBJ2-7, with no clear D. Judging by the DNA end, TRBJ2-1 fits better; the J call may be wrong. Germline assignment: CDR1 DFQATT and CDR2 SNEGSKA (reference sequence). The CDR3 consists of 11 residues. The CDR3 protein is CSAGAYNEQFF. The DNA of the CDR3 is TGCAGTGCTGGGGCCTACAATGAGCAGTTCTTC.

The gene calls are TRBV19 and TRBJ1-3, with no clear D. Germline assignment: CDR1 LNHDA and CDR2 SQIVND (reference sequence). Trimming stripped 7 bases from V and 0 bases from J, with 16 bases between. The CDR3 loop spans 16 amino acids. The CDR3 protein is CASTAQAANSGNTIYF. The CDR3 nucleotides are TGTGCCAGTACCGCTCAGGCAGCTAACTCTGGAAACACCATATATTTT.

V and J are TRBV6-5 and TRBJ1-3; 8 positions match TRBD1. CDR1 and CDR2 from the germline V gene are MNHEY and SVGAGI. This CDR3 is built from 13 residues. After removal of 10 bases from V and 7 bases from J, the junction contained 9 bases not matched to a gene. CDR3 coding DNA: TGTGCCACCTTTCCGACAGGGGAGAACACCATATATTTT. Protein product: CATFPTGENTIYF.

CDR3 protein: CASSQEAGDEKLFF. CDR3 DNA: TGTGCCAGCAGCCAAGAAGCAGGGGATGAAAAACTGTTTTTT. The gene calls are TRBV3-1 (or the pseudogene TRBV3-2) and TRBJ1-4; D is possibly TRBD1 (6 bases). Germline V gene sequence: CDR1 LGHDT, CDR2 YNNKEL (reference sequence). The V end was cut by 0 bases, the J end by 6 bases, with 8 bases between. CDR3 length: 14 residues.